The text below deals with one T cell receptor beta chain. V gave up 0 bases and J gave up 7 bases, with 12 bases separating them. CDR1 is MNHNY and CDR2 is SVGAGI in the germline V gene (reference sequence). CDR3 length: 15 residues. This entry is derived from a study of blood T cell repertoires in COVID-19. About the research overall: Specimens from acute and convalescent COVID-19 originated in the United States, Italy and Spain.

Original processing methods: The authors estimated nucleated cell counts from reference gene primer amplification. This table comes from immunoSEQ multiplex PCR, and its TCRdb copy is limited to in-frame clones, with some not included. V, J and clone size were drawn from that table, and D and trimming were deduced from the DNA. The data hold roughly 140,000 clones, with around 72% observed a single time. Input material: peripheral blood. The TCR was taken from a woman aged 55-70 years with acute or convalescent COVID-19. V and J are TRBV6-6 and TRBJ2-2; D may be TRBD2 (6 bases). CDR3 nucleotide sequence: TGTGCCAGCAGTTACTCGGGAGGCCGTGTCGGGGAGCTGTTTTTT. Translation gives CASSYSGGRVGELFF.